This record looks at one T cell receptor beta chain sequence and its context. This sample stems from a study of T cells in Graves' hyperthyroidism and ophthalmopathy. About the research overall: Pretreatment peripheral blood was obtained at initial diagnosis.

From RNA transcripts, TCR beta CDR3 regions were amplified. Initially, a first-round RT-PCR of the TCR CDR3 employed the HTBI primer set. Each CDR3 protein is one row after TCRdb ran MiXCR on the multiplex PCR reads. The sample has under 350,000 distinct CDR3 sequences, approximately 13% seen once. CDR1 and CDR2 from the germline V gene are GTSNPN and SVGIG (reference sequence). The CDR3 is made up of 12 amino acids. V was pared by 0 bases and J by 8 bases, with 10 bases between. The rearrangement uses TRBV30 and TRBJ1-2; D unresolved. This clonotype was sampled from a woman aged 40 to 49 with Graves' hyperthyroidism. Sequencing input: blood. The CDR3 region has the DNA TGTGCCTGGAGTGTTAAAGGGTCAGGCTACACCTTC. Translation: CAWSVKGSGYTF.